What follows are 16 T cell receptor beta chains derived from one specimen sequenced in a study of blood T cell repertoires in COVID-19. Repertoires were generated with immunoSEQ multiplex PCR, while TCRdb's copy carries only in-frame clones and drops some. The sample holds 350,000 to 550,000 clones, 80% to 90% seen once. Sequencing was performed on PBMCs or T cells enriched from blood (not recorded which). The origin of the receptors is a man under 40 who had recovered from COVID-19.

This clone was seen more than once but under ten times. The CDR3 loop is CAISSGATGEQFF. In nucleotides, the CDR3 is TGTGCCATCTCGAGCGGGGCGACGGGTGAGCAGTTCTTC. The chain recombines TRBV28 with TRBJ2-1; 7 nucleotides match TRBD2. Looked up from germline, CDR1 is MDHEN and CDR2 is SYDVKM. The V and J ends lost 10 bases and 9 bases, in that order; junction bases with no gene match: 12. The CDR3 is made up of 13 amino acids.

This rearrangement joins TRBV4-2 to TRBJ2-3; 10 positions match TRBD2. With V trimmed by 1 base and J by 1 base, 11 bases remained unmatched. This CDR3 has 19 amino acids. Germline V gene data show CDR1 as LGHNA and CDR2 as YNFKEQ. CDR3 protein: CASSQGRVSGRARTDTQYF. Here the CDR3 DNA reads TGTGCCAGCAGCCAAGGCCGCGTGAGCGGGAGGGCCCGCACAGATACGCAGTATTTT.

The V call is TRBV6-5, the J call TRBJ2-1; maybe TRBD2 (6 bases). CDR1 and CDR2 (germline): MNHEY, SVGAGI. CDR3 length equals 12 residues. DNA of the CDR3: TGTGCTACGGCCCGGGAGTTAAATGAGCAGTTCTTC. This codes for CATARELNEQFF.

To note about this clone: One junction end disagrees with the germline gene, perhaps due to a read error. This sequence joins TRBV5-4 and TRBJ1-3, with D possibly matching TRBD1 (5 bases). Germline V gene lookup returns CDR1 SGHNT and CDR2 YYREEE (reference sequence). CDR3 length: 16 amino acids. In nucleotides, the CDR3 is TGTGCTAGCAGCCGTGGACAAGGGGCGCCTGGAAACACCATATATTTT. Protein sequence: CASSRGQGAPGNTIYF.

J is TRBJ2-7 and V is TRBV7-9; a weak D match, TRBD1 (6 bases). Per germline, CDR1 SEHNR and CDR2 FQNEAQ (reference sequence). The CDR3 runs to 16 residues. Trimming removed 4 bases at V and 2 bases at J, with 18 bases between. The CDR3 DNA reads TGTGCCAGCAGCTCAAGATCCGGGACACAGACCTACGAGCAGTACTTC. It encodes CASSSRSGTQTYEQYF. The full variable domain, rest sourced from reference TRBV7-9 and TRBJ2-7, is DTGVSQNPRHKITKRGQNVTFRCDPISEHNRLYWYRQTLGQGPEFLTYFQNEAQLEKSRLLSDRFSAERPKGSFSTLEIQRTEQGDSAMYLCASSSRSGTQTYEQYFGPGTRLTVT.

The genes are TRBV30 and TRBJ1-4, with D unresolved. The CDR3 extends over 14 amino acids. The germline CDR1 and CDR2 sequences are GTSNPN and SVGIG (reference sequence). CDR3 DNA sequence: TGTGCGGCGACGGTCGGGGTTCTGGGGGAAAAACTGTTTTTT. Residues: CAATVGVLGEKLFF.

This sequence joins TRBV18 and TRBJ1-5; the D gene is possibly TRBD1 (5 bases). Germline CDR1 and CDR2: KGHSH and LQKENI. Trimming removed 4 bases at V and 7 bases at J, with 14 bases between. The CDR3 spans 14 residues. The CDR3 here is CASSLEQVSQPQHF. The CDR3 DNA is TGTGCCAGCTCACTCGAACAGGTTTCCCAGCCCCAGCATTTT.

The genes are TRBV7-9 and TRBJ2-5, with 8 bases lining up with TRBD1. The ends lost 7 bases at V and 5 bases at J; junction bases unmatched: 6. The CDR3 sequence is 13 residues long. Per germline, CDR1 SEHNR and CDR2 FQNEAQ (reference sequence). CDR3: CASKAGGAETQYF. The DNA for the CDR3 is TGTGCCAGCAAAGCAGGGGGCGCGGAGACCCAGTACTTC.

The V and J genes are TRBV7-6 and TRBJ2-2, with D tentatively TRBD2 (5 bases). The CDR3 consists of 16 residues. From germline, CDR1 is SGHVS and CDR2 FNYEAQ. V lost 5 bases to trimming and J lost 3 bases, with 16 bases between them. This CDR3 reads CASSEGPATDTGELFF. The CDR3 region has the DNA TGTGCCAGCAGCGAGGGCCCTGCCACTGACACCGGGGAGCTGTTTTTT.

The chain uses TRBV15 and TRBJ2-2; maybe TRBD2 (5 bases). This CDR3 has 16 residues. Germline CDR1 LNHNV, CDR2 YYDKDF (reference sequence). V was pared by 5 bases and J by 9 bases, with 22 bases between. The CDR3, as DNA: TGTGCCACCAGCCCCCGGGAAGAGCGGCCTCTCCGGGAGCTGTTTTTT. It encodes CATSPREERPLRELFF.

V usage is TRBV28 and J usage is TRBJ2-7, with D possibly matching TRBD1 (5 bases). This CDR3 is built from 17 residues. Per germline, CDR1 MDHEN and CDR2 SYDVKM. V lost 4 bases and J 6 bases, leaving 25 bases between the germline ends. CDR3 amino acids: CASSSLRGSRGASEQYF. CDR3 in DNA: TGTGCCAGCAGTTCACTTAGGGGTAGCCGAGGCGCCAGCGAGCAGTACTTC.

This clone has ten or more counts. The chain employs TRBV5-4 and TRBJ2-3, with 7 positions matching TRBD1. V was pared by 0 bases and J by 2 bases, with 3 bases of the junction left unmatched. The CDR3 has 15 residues. The germline gives CDR1 SGHNT, CDR2 YYREEE (reference sequence). In DNA form, the CDR3 reads TGTGCCAGCAGCTTGGACAGGGGATACACAGATACGCAGTATTTT. It specifies CASSLDRGYTDTQYF.

A few counts support this clone. V usage is TRBV2 and J usage is TRBJ1-2; a possible D gene is TRBD1 (6 bases). CDR3 length: 15 residues. V was cut by 0 bases and J by 0 bases, with 8 bases left in between. CDR1 and CDR2 (germline): SNHLY, FYNNEI. For the CDR3, the DNA is TGTGCCAGCAGTGAAGCTAGACAGGCTAACTATGGCTACACCTTC. Its protein is CASSEARQANYGYTF.

V is TRBV6-5 and J is TRBJ2-7; D not certain. V was trimmed by 4 bases and J by 0 bases, leaving 4 bases between them. The V gene's germline CDR1 is MNHEY and CDR2 SVGAGI. The CDR3 length is 12 residues. The CDR3 reads CASSLSSYEQYF. In DNA form, the CDR3 reads TGTGCCAGCAGTTTGAGCTCCTACGAGCAGTACTTC.

The chain links TRBV28 to TRBJ2-7, with D possibly TRBD1 on 7 matching bases. Trimming pared 2 bases from V and 6 bases from J, leaving 17 bases between. Germline V CDR1 and CDR2: MDHEN, SYDVKM. The CDR3 is made up of 15 amino acids. In nucleotides, the CDR3 is TGTGCCAGCAGTTTAGGCGTCAGGGGGGTTGGCGAGCAGTACTTC. It codes for CASSLGVRGVGEQYF.

This chain connects TRBV20-1 to TRBJ2-1; D gene ambiguous. The CDR3 extends over 11 amino acids. Germline CDR1 DFQATT, CDR2 SNEGSKA (reference sequence). V was trimmed by 3 bases and J by 5 bases, leaving 5 bases between them. This CDR3 is CSASFDNEQFF. In DNA, the CDR3 is TGCAGTGCTAGTTTCGACAATGAGCAGTTCTTC.